The TCR beta chain under discussion was sequenced for a study of T cell responses to AZD1222 COVID-19 vaccine (dated by TCRdb to 2020 to 2023). About the investigation overall: Because spike-specific TCR depth and breadth did not differ between the two schedules, AZD1222 recipients who got a second dose at roughly 4 weeks were pooled with those who got a second dose at roughly 12 weeks. Trial participants were enrolled into age subgroups of 18-55, 56-69 and 70-plus years, which contained roughly 150, 30 and 60 TCR-sequenced participants, respectively. A total of approximately 230 trial participants underwent TCR sequencing, of whom around 200 received two doses of AZD1222 and about 26 received two doses of the MenACWY control vaccine.

There are 15 amino acids in the CDR3, from cysteine to phenylalanine inclusive. Just CDR3 DNA is preserved here, 45 bases in frame from base 1. CDR1 and CDR2 (SNHLY, FYNNEI) derive from the germline V gene. V and J lose 4 bases and 3 bases, and a span of 13 bases separates them. Overall study outcomes, separate from this receptor: The 56-69-year group was small, and its depth increase did not reach significance, likely because of low power. Participants were mostly white British, with more females than males. The authors suggested clonal diversity may have been underestimated. Conclusions about previously exposed vaccinees are limited because only six or seven AZD1222 recipients were SARS-CoV-2 seropositive at baseline. Reportedly, almost half of the unique spike-specific TCRs recognized epitopes lying outside the regions that are mutated in the B.1.351 and B.1.1.7 variants. Spike-specific TCR breadth and depth rose significantly after two AZD1222 doses compared with day 0 and with MenACWY recipients. Because no day 14 peak-response samples were available, repertoires were characterized only after the peak T cell response. The vaccine-associated CD4 TCRs covered the entire spike protein, and the dominant responses fell in regions 160-218 and 743-854.

The CDR3 regions of human TCRbeta chains were analyzed by immunosequencing. On the study's bioinformatics: TCRs in the repertoires were compared against a reference library of SARS-CoV-2-specific TCRs that had been generated with the MIRA antigen-specificity platform. Breadth meant the fraction of unique TCRs that were SARS-CoV-2-associated, whereas depth meant the fraction of total T cells that were SARS-CoV-2-associated. Using the MIRA data, each spike-specific TCR was assigned both to the spike region to which the TCR was reactive and to a CD4 or CD8 class. Log10-transformed breadth and depth values were compared by one-way ANOVA with Sidak's multiple comparisons tests. Not all clones reach the TCRdb copy of this immuneACCESS table, which keeps in-frame sequences only. Checked studies attribute under half of the gap to unresolved V genes and leave the rest unexplained. V, J and clone size are those of that table, while D and trimming were read from the DNA. This sample holds under 150,000 clones; 85% to 90% were observed only once. Together, the top ten hold just over 5.5% of the sample.

As concerns this clone: It has no known antigen specificity. No much larger clonotype is one base removed from it; base qualities were not supplied.

The sample's time point, from its label and the paper: baseline before first vaccination. Vaccinee samples came from UK trials COV001 and COV002, including a single-blind randomized controlled phase 2/3 trial of AZD1222 (ChAdOx1 nCoV-19) in healthy adults. Trial participant PBMC samples were collected at day 0 and day 28 after the second dose for TCRbeta chain sequencing. Here the sequenced sample was peripheral blood, taken on day 0 of AZD1222 vaccination. The sequence links TRBV2 to TRBJ1-5; TRBD1 is possibly the D segment (5 matching bases). This TCR was recovered from an adult in good health. The CDR3 amino acid sequence is: CASSAFRGYNQPQHF. The sequenced DNA: TGTGCCAGCAGTGCTTTCCGGGGGTACAATCAGCCCCAGCATTTT.